This record looks at one TCR beta chain sequence and its context. Its specificity is not known. The data were taken from a study of shared clonotypes between healthy human individuals. Study background: A few men and two women, aged 18 to 49, were donors.

CD45RA+ naive and CD45RA-negative memory subsets were separated from CD4+ cells. Study-wide results and caveats: Clonotypes which were not shared had lower generation probabilities than clonotypes that all four donors shared. Few donors restricted represented genetic and exposure-history diversity.

Produced via immunoSEQ multiplex PCR; TCRdb's table is partial and in-frame only. Among approximately 1.1 million clones listed, 70% to 80% were seen once. V lost 1 base and J lost 4, with 10 bases in between. Per germline, CDR1 SGHTA and CDR2 FQGNSA. CDR3 length: 15 residues. The sequence was collected from a man younger than 35 in good health. Some clones in this sample may be carry-over from other donors' samples. V is TRBV7-2 and J is TRBJ1-4, with D unresolved. The sequencing input was memory CD4+ T cells from PBMCs. Specified subset: CD45RA-negative fraction. CDR3 loop: CASSLGPGYNEKLFF. As DNA, the CDR3 is TGTGCCAGCAGCTTAGGTCCAGGTTATAATGAAAAACTGTTTTTT.